This TCR beta chain was sequenced during a study of T cell repertoires in cytomegalovirus infection. Whole-study context: Public TCR beta signature analysis indicated the presence of both CMV infection and matching HLA type. Findings of the study overall: There were carriers of CMV plus the relevant HLA, and cumulative public TCR beta family frequency identified them. Within the response measured ex vivo, HLA-C-restricted CMV-specific TCR beta clonotypes were dominant.

Using its own MiXCR run on the reads, TCRdb lists one record per CDR3 protein. This table holds 65,000 to 95,000 distinct CDR3 sequences, 3.7% found once. The table lists this clonotype with many counts. Antigen: not known. CDR1 is SGHTA and CDR2 is FQGNSA in the germline V gene. The CDR3 sequence is 15 residues long. The V and J ends lost 1 base and 0 bases respectively, with 7 bases between them. The V and J genes are TRBV7-2 and TRBJ1-5, with D uncertain. The sequenced sample consisted of PBMCs. This TCR was sampled from a human donor in good health (CMV status not recorded). Some clones in this sample may be carry-over from other donors' samples. CDR3 residues: CASSLGHRSNQPQHF. CDR3 coding DNA: TGTGCCAGCAGCTTAGGGCACCGTAGCAATCAGCCCCAGCATTTT.